This TCR beta chain comes out of a study of T cell changes during pregnancy in multiple sclerosis. Here immunoSEQ multiplex PCR was the method, and the copy in TCRdb shows in-frame clones only, minus some. Of 19,000 or so clones detected, 88% appear once; the ten largest clones hold about 12%. Deletions cut 7 bases from V and 1 base from J, with 11 bases between. The germline CDR1 and CDR2 sequences are MNHEY and SMNVEV (reference sequence). The CDR3 is made up of 13 amino acids. This chain connects TRBV27 to TRBJ2-7, with D perhaps matching TRBD2 (6 bases). The sequence came from a female donor in good health, enrolled as a control in a pregnancy study. This specimen was CD8+ T cells from peripheral blood mononuclear cells, taken after pregnancy. In nucleotides, the CDR3 is TGTGCCAGCACCGGGAGTGGTTCCTACGAGCAGTACTTC. Protein sequence: CASTGSGSYEQYF.